This TCR beta chain is drawn from a study of regulatory T cells in long-lasting Graves disease. Combining iRepertoire HTBI primers with Arm-PCR of CDR3 regions, the authors built TCR beta libraries. TCRdb re-analysed the multiplex PCR reads in MiXCR, keeping a single row per CDR3 protein. This sample has a few hundred thousand distinct CDR3 sequences, with roughly 25% found just once. The study, taken as a whole, reports: Among persistent patients, a larger number of public clonotypes were shared (roughly 2,900) than among newly diagnosed patients (roughly 1,000).

As for this clonotype: Its antigen remains unidentified.

The time point is: persistent/refractory GD, antithyroid drugs over 5 years with positive TRAb. The authors made the TCR library using RNA they extracted from PBMCs. The collection involved drawing approximately 9 milliliters of peripheral blood into EDTA tubes. Germline V gives CDR1 KGHSH, CDR2 LQKENI. The V end lost 3 bases, the J end lost 1 base, and 9 bases lay between the germline ends. This CDR3 spans 14 amino acids. The sequences come from peripheral blood mononuclear cells (PBMCs), collected when the disease was refractory, from a patient treated with antithyroid drugs. The chain joins TRBV18 to TRBJ2-5, with unresolved D. The source of this sequence is a woman in her thirties or forties with Graves disease. DNA for the CDR3: TGTGCCAGCTCACCGGATAGGCCCCAAGAGACCCAGTACTTC. This encodes CASSPDRPQETQYF.